Below are 10 T cell receptor beta chains sequenced from a single sample in a study of OX40 agonist ivuxolimab in advanced cancers. The assay was immunoSEQ multiplex PCR, and TCRdb's table has in-frame clones only and misses some. The data hold 75,000 to 80,000 clones, with around four fifths observed a single time. Sequences were derived from CD4+ or CD8+ T cells sorted from blood, sampled in a trial of the OX40 agonist ivuxolimab. These receptors were collected from an adult with an advanced solid tumor such as melanoma, head and neck, liver or kidney cancer.

A few counts support this clone. The chain recombines TRBV7-8 with TRBJ1-2; D gene unclear. This CDR3 contains 13 residues. Germline assignment: CDR1 SGHVS and CDR2 FQNEAQ. Trimming left V 0 bases short and J 4 bases short, with 6 bases between. The CDR3 sequence: CASSLAGIYGYTF. The CDR3 DNA reads TGTGCCAGCAGCTTAGCAGGGATCTATGGCTACACCTTC.

The V gene is TRBV19, the J gene TRBJ2-3; D call uncertain. Germline values: CDR1 LNHDA, CDR2 SQIVND (reference sequence). V was shortened by 2 bases and J by 1 base, with 13 bases between the two germline ends. The CDR3 length is 16 residues. The CDR3 sequence is CASSIMARWGTDTQYF. CDR3 nucleotides: TGTGCCAGTAGTATAATGGCCCGGTGGGGCACAGATACGCAGTATTTT.

The table lists this clone with a few counts. The chain recombines TRBV6-1 with TRBJ2-3; D is ambiguous. The V gene lost 2 bases and the J gene lost 4 bases, with 13 bases spanning the gap. Per the germline V gene, CDR1 is MNHNS and CDR2 is SASEGT. The CDR3 loop spans 15 amino acids. The CDR3 protein is CASSEMFTVPDTQYF. The CDR3 nucleotides read TGTGCCAGCAGTGAAATGTTCACCGTCCCAGATACGCAGTATTTT.

This clone occurred once. V is TRBV7-9 and J is TRBJ2-5; tentative D call: TRBD1 (5 bases). This CDR3 has 14 amino acids. Trimming stripped 4 bases from V and 4 bases from J, with 13 bases between. Germline V lookup: CDR1 SEHNR, CDR2 FQNEAQ (reference sequence). In DNA, the CDR3 is TGTGCCAGCAGCTACACACCAGGGCCAGAGACCCAGTACTTC. The encoded protein is CASSYTPGPETQYF.

This chain joins TRBV7-2 and TRBJ2-2; maybe TRBD1 (7 bases). Trimming took off 5 bases at V and 4 bases at J, with 14 bases between the two ends. The CDR3 has 15 residues. CDR1 is SGHTA and CDR2 is FQGNSA in the germline V gene. The CDR3 region has the DNA TGTGCCAGCAGCCCAGGGGGGCTGGCCACCGGGGAGCTGTTTTTT. Its translation is CASSPGGLATGELFF.

This chain connects TRBV7-3 to TRBJ2-2; tentative D call: TRBD1 (5 bases). V was cut by 5 bases and J by 3 bases, with 13 bases left in between. Looked up from germline, CDR1 is SGHTA and CDR2 is FQGTGA. This CDR3 is 15 amino acids long. CDR3 sequence: CASSPQQAHTGELFF. Written as DNA, the CDR3 is TGTGCCAGCAGCCCACAACAGGCGCACACCGGGGAGCTGTTTTTT.

This chain connects TRBV4-2 to TRBJ2-5, with 11 positions matching TRBD2. The CDR3 extends over 16 amino acids. Germline V lookup: CDR1 LGHNA, CDR2 YNFKEQ. V shed 2 bases, J shed 9 bases, and the junction held 11 bases outside the gene matches. The CDR3 region is CASSQSGLAGAQAQYF. The CDR3 nucleotides read TGTGCCAGCAGCCAATCTGGACTAGCGGGCGCCCAGGCCCAGTACTTC.

V usage is TRBV11-2 and J usage is TRBJ2-5, with TRBD2 identical over 8 bases. After removal of 5 bases from V and 5 bases from J, the junction contained 7 bases not matched to a gene. Germline CDR1 is SGHAT and CDR2 is FQNNGV. The CDR3 loop spans 14 amino acids. CDR3: CASSLTAGAETQYF. CDR3 sequence (DNA): TGTGCCAGCAGCCTTACAGCGGGAGCTGAGACCCAGTACTTC.

J is TRBJ2-7 and V is TRBV11-2; D possibly corresponds to TRBD1 (5 bases). V dropped 5 bases and J dropped 2 bases, with 16 bases sitting between them. From germline, CDR1 is SGHAT and CDR2 FQNNGV. This CDR3 comprises 15 residues. CDR3 amino acids: CASSPLLRGPYEQYF. The DNA for the CDR3 is TGTGCCAGCAGCCCCCTCTTAAGGGGTCCCTACGAGCAGTACTTC.

The V gene is TRBV27, the J gene TRBJ2-1; D remains ambiguous. Trimming shortened V by 3 bases and J by 4 bases, and 13 bases separated the two germline ends. The CDR3 spans 15 residues. Germline V gene lookup returns CDR1 MNHEY and CDR2 SMNVEV (reference sequence). CDR3 bases: TGTGCCAGCAGTTTGGAGCGCAGAAGATACAATGAGCAGTTCTTC. It specifies CASSLERRRYNEQFF.